The 30 T cell receptor beta chains below come from one sample, sequenced in a study of regulatory T cells in long-lasting Graves disease. As to time point: newly diagnosed GD, antithyroid drugs for less than 3 months. RNA isolated from PBMCs was used to make the TCR library. For TCR beta, libraries came from iRepertoire HTBI primers and Arm-PCR of CDR3 regions. One entry per CDR3 protein, called by TCRdb with MiXCR from the multiplex PCR reads. Among about 440,000 distinct CDR3 sequences listed, about 15% were seen once. The same data also contributed to another study, on T cells in Graves' hyperthyroidism and ophthalmopathy.

The sequencing here drew on peripheral blood mononuclear cells (PBMCs), taken at new diagnosis, from a patient treated with antithyroid drugs. The receptors originated from a young woman with Graves disease.

Ten or more counts support this clonotype. This chain uses TRBV27 with TRBJ2-7; D is perhaps TRBD1 (5 bases). Germline-derived CDR1 and CDR2 are MNHEY and SMNVEV (reference sequence). This CDR3 spans 14 amino acids. Trimming took off 2 bases at V and 2 bases at J, with 10 bases between the two ends. The CDR3 DNA reads as TGTGCCAGCAGTTTAAAAGGGGAAACCTACGAGCAGTACTTC. Translating it yields CASSLKGETYEQYF.

This clonotype occurred many times. V and J are TRBV30 and TRBJ2-1; 13 bases fit TRBD2. CDR3 size: 13 residues. V was clipped by 3 bases and J by 8 bases; unmatched bases: 1. Germline CDR1 GTSNPN, CDR2 SVGIG (reference sequence). This CDR3 is CAWSGLAGDEQFF. In DNA, the CDR3 is TGTGCCTGGAGCGGACTAGCGGGAGATGAGCAGTTCTTC.

This clonotype was recorded many times. The gene calls are TRBV27 and TRBJ2-1; D possibly corresponds to TRBD2 (5 bases). Between the trimmed V and J ends, which lost 2 bases and 2 bases, there was a span of 10 bases. Looked up from germline, CDR1 is MNHEY and CDR2 is SMNVEV (reference sequence). The CDR3 length is 15 residues. Written as DNA, the CDR3 is TGTGCCAGCAGTTTAGGGTGGGAGCCCTACAATGAGCAGTTCTTC. Protein product: CASSLGWEPYNEQFF.

This clonotype appeared many times. This chain links TRBV24-1 with TRBJ2-2, with D unresolved. CDR3 size: 13 residues. Germline V lookup: CDR1 KGHDR, CDR2 SFDVKD. V was cut by 4 bases and J by 5 bases, with 7 bases left in between. The CDR3 sequence: CATSDSGTGELFF. The CDR3 DNA follows: TGTGCCACCAGTGACTCCGGTACCGGGGAGCTGTTTTTT.

In this sample, this clonotype turned up a few times. The gene calls are TRBV5-1 and TRBJ2-7; D gene uncertain. V lost 3 bases, J lost 3 bases, and 7 bases lay in between. This CDR3 has 12 amino acids. The germline V gene encodes CDR1 SGHRS and CDR2 YFSETQ. CDR3 in amino acids: CASSSIYYEQYF. The CDR3 nucleotides are TGCGCCAGCAGCTCCATATACTACGAGCAGTACTTC.

This clonotype occurred many times. The V call is TRBV28, the J call TRBJ2-5; tentative D call: TRBD2 (6 bases). The CDR3 length is 16 residues. Trimming pared 2 bases from V and 0 bases from J, leaving 13 bases between. The germline V gene has CDR1 MDHEN and CDR2 SYDVKM. CDR3 sequence (DNA): TGTGCCAGCAGTTTAGGGGGAGGTGGATACCAAGAGACCCAGTACTTC. Protein: CASSLGGGGYQETQYF.

This clonotype was seen repeatedly, ten times or more. The chain joins TRBV2 to TRBJ2-3; D might be TRBD1 or TRBD2, each matching 6 bases. With 10 bases removed from V and 0 bases from J, the gap between germline ends came to 26 bases. In germline, CDR1 is SNHLY, CDR2 FYNNEI. There are 18 residues in the CDR3. The chain's CDR3 is CANTLAAWGAESTDTQYF. CDR3 nucleotide sequence: TGTGCCAACACCCTTGCGGCTTGGGGGGCCGAAAGCACAGATACGCAGTATTTT.

Concerning this clonotype itself: One end of the junction does not line up with germline, which may come from a read error. V usage is TRBV28 and J usage is TRBJ1-1; D remains ambiguous. Looked up from germline, CDR1 is MDHEN and CDR2 is SYDVKM. The CDR3 is 13 amino acids. For the CDR3, the DNA is TGTGCCGGCAGGCCACAAGGGAACACTGAAGCTTTCTTT. It encodes CAGRPQGNTEAFF.

This clonotype was counted only a few times. The chain recombines TRBV27 with TRBJ1-1, with 9 bases aligning to TRBD1. The CDR3 has 17 residues. J was trimmed by 8 bases and V by 2 bases; bases with no gene match: 15. Germline CDR1 and CDR2: MNHEY and SMNVEV (reference sequence). CDR3 region: CASSLRAPTGGLIEAFF. The CDR3 DNA sequence: TGTGCCAGCAGTTTAAGGGCTCCGACAGGGGGACTGATCGAAGCTTTCTTT.

This clonotype was detected a few times. J is TRBJ2-5 and V is TRBV5-1; D perhaps matches TRBD2 (6 bases). Trimming stripped 4 bases from V and 4 bases from J, with 14 bases between. The CDR3 has 14 residues. In germline, CDR1 is SGHRS, CDR2 YFSETQ. The CDR3 region has the DNA TGCGCCAGCAGCCTGCTCGGGAGAGCAGAGACCCAGTACTTC. Translation gives CASSLLGRAETQYF. The full variable domain, with the rest looked up from reference TRBV5-1 and TRBJ2-5, is KAGVTQTPRYLIKTRGQQVTLSCSPISGHRSVSWYQQTPGQGLQFLFEYFSETQRNKGNFPGRFSGRQFSNSRSEMNVSTLELGDSALYLCASSLLGRAETQYFGPGTRLLVL.

The sample holds many counts of this clonotype. V is TRBV5-5 and J is TRBJ2-1, with 8 bases aligning to TRBD2. The CDR3 covers 16 residues. Germline V lookup: CDR1 SGHKS, CDR2 YYEKEE (reference sequence). The J segment lost 4 bases and the V segment lost 2 bases, leaving 8 bases of the junction unmatched. CDR3 in amino acids: CASSFSASGWYNEQFF. The CDR3 DNA reads TGTGCCAGCAGCTTCAGTGCTAGCGGGTGGTACAATGAGCAGTTCTTC.

In regard to this clonotype: Just one base apart from a much larger clone, this may be a read error. The CDR3 region has the DNA TGTGCCAGCAGGGAGATAGCGGGGAACAATGAGCAGTACTTC. It yields the protein CASREIAGNNEQYF. The chain is built from TRBV6-1 and TRBJ2-7; TRBD2 matches 8 bases. The CDR3 runs 14 residues. Germline CDR1 is MNHNS and CDR2 is SASEGT. V dropped 6 bases and J dropped 7; count of bases not matched to a gene: 11.

With respect to this clonotype: This may come from a read error, since a much larger clone is one base off. The chain recombines TRBV7-9 with TRBJ2-3; TRBD2 matches 8 bases. This CDR3 has 14 residues. Germline V gene lookup returns CDR1 SEHNR and CDR2 FQNEAQ (reference sequence). The J segment lost 5 bases and the V segment lost 6 bases, leaving 7 bases of the junction unmatched. The CDR3 region is CASRAGAGKDTQYF. The CDR3 region has the DNA TGTGCCAGCAGAGCGGGAGCTGGAAAAGATACGCAGTATTTT.

This clonotype was seen many times. This chain links TRBV28 with TRBJ2-1, with a possible D match to TRBD2 (5 bases). Trimming pared 2 bases from V and 0 bases from J, leaving 14 bases between. The CDR3 extends over 17 amino acids. Germline V lookup: CDR1 MDHEN, CDR2 SYDVKM. The CDR3 protein is CASSLERRDSSYNEQFF. The CDR3 DNA reads as TGTGCCAGCAGTTTAGAACGACGGGATAGCTCCTACAATGAGCAGTTCTTC.

The chain couples TRBV12-3 or TRBV12-4 to TRBJ2-1; 7 nucleotides line up with TRBD2. CDR3 length: 15 residues. J was trimmed by 3 bases and V by 0 bases; bases with no gene match: 2. The CDR3 nucleotides are TGTGCCAGCAGTTTAGCAACGGGAGGCTACAATGAGCAGTTCTTC. Protein: CASSLATGGYNEQFF.

As regards this clonotype: A much larger clone lies one base from this, so it may be a read error. The chain links TRBV6-1 to TRBJ2-5; a possible D gene is TRBD2 (5 bases). There are 16 residues in the CDR3. In germline, CDR1 is MNHNS, CDR2 SASEGT. The chain's CDR3 is CASGEAVNLYQETQYF. CDR3 bases: TGTGCCAGCGGTGAAGCGGTGAATTTGTACCAAGAGACCCAGTACTTC.

This clonotype was seen only a few times. The CDR3 coding sequence is TGTGCCAGCAGCCCGCAACTACTAGCGGGGAACACCGGGGAGCTGTTTTTT. Protein sequence: CASSPQLLAGNTGELFF. The chain has TRBV28 and TRBJ2-2, with TRBD2 matching over 9 bases. Germline assignment: CDR1 MDHEN and CDR2 SYDVKM. J gave up 1 base and V 6 bases, and 9 bases lay outside the gene matches. CDR3 length equals 17 residues.

At least ten counts were recorded for this clonotype. The CDR3 region has the DNA TGTGCCAGCAGTTTAACAGGGTGGAGCTCCTACGAGCAGTACTTC. This sequence encodes CASSLTGWSSYEQYF. The chain is built from TRBV27 and TRBJ2-7; TRBD1 is a possible D gene (6 bases). The CDR3 contains 15 residues. With 2 bases removed from V and 0 bases from J, the gap between germline ends came to 11 bases. Germline V gene data show CDR1 as MNHEY and CDR2 as SMNVEV (reference sequence).

This clonotype was counted many times. The V call is TRBV2, the J call TRBJ1-2; 7 bases are shared with TRBD1. The germline gives CDR1 SNHLY, CDR2 FYNNEI. CDR3 length: 16 amino acids. The V gene end was trimmed by 7 bases and the J gene end by 0 bases; junction bases not matched to a gene: 11. CDR3 sequence (DNA): TGTGCCAGCATCGGGACAGCCCCGGTGGCTAACTATGGCTACACCTTC. Translating gives CASIGTAPVANYGYTF.

Ten or more counts support this clonotype. V usage is TRBV19 and J usage is TRBJ1-1; D gene uncertain. The germline V gene has CDR1 LNHDA and CDR2 SQIVND (reference sequence). The CDR3 loop spans 14 amino acids. V lost 5 bases and J 1 base, leaving 11 bases between the germline ends. As DNA, the CDR3 is TGTGCCAGTAGTCTTACAGAGCAGAACACTGAAGCTTTCTTT. It translates to CASSLTEQNTEAFF.

This clonotype came up many times. For the CDR3, the DNA is TGTGCCACCAGTGATCCGGGACAGACTAACTCCTACGAGCAGTACTTC. Its protein is CATSDPGQTNSYEQYF. V gene TRBV24-1 combines with J gene TRBJ2-7; 7 bases are shared with TRBD1. The germline gives CDR1 KGHDR, CDR2 SFDVKD. V shed 3 bases, J shed 0 bases, and the junction held 7 bases outside the gene matches. The CDR3 is 16 amino acids.

The CDR3 region is CASSPRAIQEAFF. CDR3 coding DNA: TGTGCCAGCAGTCCAAGGGCGATCCAGGAAGCTTTCTTT. V is TRBV12-3 or TRBV12-4 and J is TRBJ1-1; D gene uncertain. The germline V and J ends were trimmed by 5 bases and 8 bases, with 15 bases remaining between them. The CDR3 is 13 amino acids.

In this sample, this clonotype turned up many times. One end of the junction is discordant with germline, which a read error may explain. The chain joins TRBV5-1 to TRBJ2-7; 9 bases align to TRBD2. The CDR3 length is 15 residues. The germline CDR1 and CDR2 sequences are SGHRS and YFSETQ. The CDR3 reads CASSLYLAGNYEQYF. CDR3 bases: TGTGCCAGCAGCTTATACCTAGCGGGGAACTACGAGCAGTACTTC. The full variable domain, its missing parts supplied by reference TRBV5-1 and TRBJ2-7, is KAGVTQTPRYLIKTRGQQVTLSCSPISGHRSVSWYQQTPGQGLQFLFEYFSETQRNKGNFPGRFSGRQFSNSRSEMNVSTLELGDSALYLCASSLYLAGNYEQYFGPGTRLTVT.

In its sample, this clonotype was seen many times. This chain uses TRBV28 with TRBJ2-2; D remains ambiguous. The germline V gene has CDR1 MDHEN and CDR2 SYDVKM. Trimming shortened V by 4 bases and J by 7 bases, and 7 bases separated the two germline ends. The CDR3 extends over 12 amino acids. The CDR3: CASSSLIGELFF. DNA for the CDR3: TGTGCCAGCAGTTCTCTTATCGGGGAGCTGTTTTTT.

In this sample, this clonotype turned up a few times. This chain joins TRBV7-3 and TRBJ2-2; D call uncertain. The CDR3 is 14 residues long. The germline V and J ends were trimmed by 5 bases and 2 bases, with 9 bases remaining between them. The germline gives CDR1 SGHTA, CDR2 FQGTGA. The CDR3 spells CASSQGRNTGELFF. The CDR3 nucleotides are TGTGCCAGCAGCCAAGGACGTAACACCGGGGAGCTGTTTTTT.

This clonotype was seen many times. V usage is TRBV7-9 and J usage is TRBJ2-1, with no clear D. The CDR3 extends over 13 amino acids. Trimming left V 3 bases short and J 6 bases short, with 9 bases between. Germline CDR1 SEHNR, CDR2 FQNEAQ (reference sequence). The CDR3 loop reads CASSFRTFNEQFF. Written as DNA, the CDR3 is TGTGCCAGCAGCTTCAGAACGTTCAATGAGCAGTTCTTC.

A note on this clonotype: A much more abundant neighbour one base away suggests this may be a read error. The V gene is TRBV10-3, the J gene TRBJ2-5; 8 positions agree with TRBD1. The CDR3 is made up of 15 amino acids. Germline CDR1 reads ENHRY; CDR2 reads SYGVKD. V was pared by 4 bases and J by 4 bases, with 8 bases of the junction left unmatched. Here the CDR3 reads CAISGGTGGRETQYF. The CDR3 nucleotides read TGTGCCATCAGTGGCGGTACAGGGGGGCGAGAGACCCAGTACTTC.

This clonotype was counted a few times. This chain joins TRBV14 and TRBJ2-1; 10 nucleotides line up with TRBD2. The V segment lost 2 bases and the J segment 3 bases; nucleotides outside the gene matches: 7. Germline CDR1 SGHDN, CDR2 FVKESK. This CDR3 region has 17 residues. The CDR3 here is CASSQFRTSGLYNEQFF. Written as DNA, the CDR3 is TGTGCCAGCAGCCAATTTAGGACTAGCGGCCTCTACAATGAGCAGTTCTTC.

The chain uses TRBV9 and TRBJ1-2; D is undetermined. This CDR3 comprises 14 residues. CDR1 is SGDLS and CDR2 is YYNGEE in the germline V gene. Trimming pared 0 bases from V and 5 bases from J, leaving 11 bases between. The CDR3 loop is CASSVDDSSYGYTF. Written as DNA, the CDR3 is TGTGCCAGCAGCGTAGATGACTCCTCTTATGGCTACACCTTC.

The V and J genes are TRBV6-1 and TRBJ1-4; 9 bases fit TRBD1. The V gene's germline CDR1 is MNHNS and CDR2 SASEGT. There are 16 residues in the CDR3. Losses at the gene ends were 6 bases for V and 7 bases for J; bases not matched to a gene: 12. The CDR3 DNA reads as TGTGCCAGCAGAACGCCCGAGGACAGGGGAGGTGAAAAACTGTTTTTT. Its protein product is CASRTPEDRGGEKLFF.